A single sample is the source of the 4 T cell receptor beta chains below, sequenced in a study of blood T cell repertoires in COVID-19. Some clones are missing from TCRdb's copy, which holds only in-frame ones; the method was immunoSEQ multiplex PCR. Of roughly 250,000 clones listed, approximately 83% were seen once; the top ten hold around 16%. Sequencing was performed on peripheral blood. These receptors came from a person aged 70 to 85 with COVID-19, enrolled during active disease.

The V gene is TRBV7-6, the J gene TRBJ1-1; TRBD1 is a possible D gene (6 bases). V dropped 5 bases and J dropped 5 bases, with 24 bases sitting between them. This CDR3 comprises 17 residues. CDR1 and CDR2 from the germline V gene are SGHVS and FNYEAQ. The CDR3 loop reads CASSLPRGGGLGTEAFF. CDR3 nucleotides: TGTGCCAGCAGCCTCCCGAGGGGAGGGGGTCTAGGTACTGAAGCTTTCTTT.

Remarks on this clone: This sample also contains other DNA sequences that code for the same CDR3. The V and J genes are TRBV5-4 and TRBJ2-3, with 7 bases matching TRBD2. Germline assignment: CDR1 SGHNT and CDR2 YYREEE (reference sequence). V shed 0 bases and J 4 bases; nucleotides not matched to a gene: 5. The CDR3 extends over 15 amino acids. The chain's CDR3 is CASSLVGGGADTQYF. For the CDR3, the DNA is TGTGCCAGCAGCTTGGTGGGGGGAGGGGCAGATACGCAGTATTTT.

V usage is TRBV3-1 (or the pseudogene TRBV3-2) and J usage is TRBJ1-1; 11 nucleotides line up with TRBD1. The CDR3 totals 13 residues. Per germline, CDR1 LGHDT and CDR2 YNNKEL (reference sequence). Germline trimming cut 1 base from V and 12 bases from J; bases unmatched to any gene: 4. The CDR3: CASSQGTGGKPFF. CDR3 coding DNA: TGTGCCAGCAGCCAAGGGACAGGGGGCAAACCTTTCTTT.

The genes are TRBV7-2 and TRBJ2-1; 7 bases align to TRBD2. The CDR3 is made up of 15 amino acids. Germline CDR1 SGHTA, CDR2 FQGNSA. Trimming cost V 5 bases and J 2 bases; bases outside gene matches: 6. The CDR3 nucleotides are TGTGCCAGCAGCCGGGAGGCCGGTACCTACAATGAGCAGTTCTTC. Translated: CASSREAGTYNEQFF.